The present T cell receptor (beta chain) was sequenced within a study of blood T cell repertoires in COVID-19. Study-wide context: Samples of COVID-19 (acute and convalescent) were obtained from the United States, Italy and Spain. The analysed material was cDNA or gDNA that came from T cells, B-cell-depleted T cells, or PBMCs.

V was clipped by 3 bases and J by 8 bases; unmatched bases: 11. This CDR3 comprises 15 residues. Germline V gene data show CDR1 as MGHRA and CDR2 as YSYEKL. Authors' data handling: Amplification from reference gene primers served as the basis for estimated nucleated cell counts. Sequencing used immunoSEQ multiplex PCR; TCRdb keeps in-frame clones, though not all of them. The V and J calls and the clone size are those of that table, but D and trimming were determined from the DNA. The sample carries some 99,000 clones, around 90% recorded once. This TCR came from a man in his 70s with acute or convalescent COVID-19. Input material: peripheral blood. J is TRBJ1-2 and V is TRBV4-1, with TRBD1 matching over 8 bases. Written as DNA, the CDR3 is TGCGCCAGCAGCCAGGCCGGACAGGGTCTCTGGGGCTACACCTTC. Protein product: CASSQAGQGLWGYTF.